The T cell receptor (beta chain) under discussion was sequenced for a study of regulatory T cells in long-lasting Graves disease (dated by TCRdb to about 2021). Concerning the study at large: Persistent Graves' disease was defined as persistently positive TSH receptor autoantibodies together with antithyroid drug treatment for over 5 years. Patients with persistent Graves' disease were compared with patients with newly diagnosed Graves' disease using TCR sequencing and RNA sequencing of peripheral blood. The study was conducted in China and was registered as a clinical trial. A total of roughly 33 samples underwent TCR sequencing: around 13 from persistent and about 20 from newly diagnosed Graves' disease patients. On average, persistent Graves' disease patients in the clinical cohort had been on antithyroid drugs for approximately ten years.

The protocol used for the library was multiplex PCR. Sequencing took place on an Illumina HiSeq 4000. CDR3 regions were amplified by Arm-PCR with iRepertoire HTBI primers to construct TCR beta libraries. PCR products were gel purified before sequencing. Per the source publication's procedure: Across samples, fewer than 70 TRBV and 14 TRBJ segments were identified and used for gene usage analysis of CDR3 amino acid clonotypes. COPE and FqMerger were used to merge filtered high-quality paired reads into contigs. BLAST was used to align contigs to IMGT TRBV, TRBD and TRBJ reference genes, with CDR3 defined following IMGT. Any clonotype with a frequency above 0.1% was counted as a highly expanded clone. Repertoire diversity was measured by Shannon entropy, and V-J evenness by the Gini coefficient. Clonotypes shared by more than one individual were considered public. Through fastp at Q25 and MiXCR, TCRdb rebuilt clones from the public reads, retaining in-frame beta chains. Rows with a matching CDR3 protein are joined into one entry that keeps the most common DNA and genes. Clone size and V and J calls follow TCRdb, not the original study. The sample contains about 660,000 distinct CDR3 sequences, around 32% of them found a single time. The biggest ten clones account for roughly 40% of the sample.

The sample's time point label, decoded: persistent/refractory GD, antithyroid drugs over 5 years with positive TRAb. RNA was extracted from PBMCs in TRIzol for both TCR sequencing and RNA sequencing. Graves' disease was diagnosed according to American Thyroid Association guidelines. The patients came from an endocrinology department in Xi'an, China. Each patient gave about 8.1 milliliters of peripheral blood, collected in an EDTA anticoagulant tube. Ficoll Paque Plus density gradient separation was used to isolate PBMCs, and no further T cell sorting was performed. An Agilent 2100 Bioanalyzer and agarose gel were used to assess RNA quality, and a NanoDrop 2000 was used to measure RNA concentration. Remarks on this clonotype: There is no known antigen for this receptor. No base quality values were provided; no much bigger clone lies one nucleotide off.

Broad study findings and their caveats: The study examined only peripheral blood because the primary lesion, thyroid tissue, could not be accessed. More public clonotypes were shared among persistent patients (under 3,000) than among newly diagnosed patients (966). Sequencing and analysis were restricted to the TCR beta chain. The authors noted that the small sample size was a limitation that may lower accuracy. Compared with newly diagnosed patients, persistent Graves' disease patients had lower TCR Shannon entropy and fewer highly expanded clones, which suggests clonal expansion.

This clonotype was obtained from a female donor with Graves disease. The sample consisted of peripheral blood mononuclear cells (PBMCs), taken when the disease was refractory, from a patient treated with antithyroid drugs.

CDR3 protein: CASSADRATEAFF. The base sequence is TGTGCCAGCAGCGCAGACAGGGCTACTGAAGCTTTCTTT. The chain was built from TRBV7-6 and TRBJ1-1; 7 middle bases align to TRBD1. The CDR3 spans 13 residues, from the cysteine through the phenylalanine. Only CDR3 DNA is held: 39 bases, read in frame from base 1. V trim: 5 bases; J trim: 5 bases; unmatched bases: 5. CDR1 and CDR2, looked up from the germline V gene, are SGHVS and FNYEAQ.